What follows are 11 T cell receptor beta chains derived from one specimen sequenced in a study of T cell repertoires in cytomegalovirus infection. TCRdb itself ran the reads through MiXCR, one entry per CDR3 protein. The sample holds about a million distinct CDR3 sequences, approximately 32% seen once. Their target antigens are unknown. The sample consisted of cultured CD8+ T cells from PBMCs, taken from culture after CMV antigen stimulation. These receptors were collected from a human donor in good health (CMV status not recorded). Some clones in this sample may be carry-over from other donors' samples.

This clonotype occurred a few times. J is TRBJ2-1 and V is TRBV6-5; either TRBD1 or TRBD2 may fit D (5 bases each). The CDR3 extends over 15 amino acids. Trimming stripped 3 bases from V and 3 bases from J, with 12 bases between. From germline, CDR1 is MNHEY and CDR2 SVGAGI. The CDR3 here is CASSYSRGGYNEQFF. The DNA for the CDR3 is TGTGCCAGCAGTTATTCGAGGGGCGGCTACAATGAGCAGTTCTTC.

The rearrangement links TRBV4-1 to TRBJ2-3, with 9 bases aligning to TRBD1. Germline CDR1 and CDR2: MGHRA and YSYEKL. Losses at the gene ends were 1 base for V and 5 bases for J; bases not matched to a gene: 7. The CDR3 loop spans 16 amino acids. The CDR3 reads CASSQGGDRARDTQYF. Written as DNA, the CDR3 is TGCGCCAGCAGCCAAGGAGGGGACAGGGCGAGAGATACGCAGTATTTT.

The chain couples TRBV6-1 to TRBJ1-4, with D unclear. Per germline, CDR1 MNHNS and CDR2 SASEGT. The length of the CDR3 is 14 residues. Trimming took 1 base from V and 6 from J, leaving 9 bases between them. The chain's CDR3 is CASSEGSGYEKLFF. For the CDR3, the DNA is TGTGCCAGCAGTGAAGGGTCCGGGTATGAAAAACTGTTTTTT.

The chain joins TRBV4-1 to TRBJ2-3; possibly TRBD2 for D (5 bases). Germline loops: CDR1 MGHRA, CDR2 YSYEKL. V lost 4 bases and J 1 base, leaving 12 bases between the germline ends. CDR3 size: 15 residues. CDR3 DNA: TGCGCCAGCAGCCCCCCGGGAAAACGCACAGATACGCAGTATTTT. Protein product: CASSPPGKRTDTQYF.

With regard to this clonotype: It may be a read error: a sequence one base away is much more abundant. V gene TRBV7-2 combines with J gene TRBJ2-7; the match to TRBD2 covers 7 bases. From germline, CDR1 is SGHTA and CDR2 FQGNSA. The CDR3 runs 15 residues. Trimming removed 2 bases from V and 2 bases from J; junction bases left unmatched: 6. For the CDR3, the DNA is TGTGCCAGCAGCTTATGGTACAGCGGGGCCTACGAGCAGTACTTC. Amino acids: CASSLWYSGAYEQYF.

This chain connects TRBV24-1 to TRBJ2-3, with D possibly TRBD1 on 6 matching bases. CDR3 length: 15 amino acids. Trimming removed 4 bases at V and 2 bases at J, with 12 bases between. Germline V gives CDR1 KGHDR, CDR2 SFDVKD. Here the CDR3 reads CATSDRTDYTDTQYF. Here the CDR3 DNA reads TGTGCCACCAGTGACCGGACAGACTACACAGATACGCAGTATTTT.

Concerning this clonotype: Relative to the germline gene, one junction end is altered; a read error may explain this. The chain has TRBV7-3 and TRBJ1-2; D is unresolved. This CDR3 spans 13 amino acids. CDR1 and CDR2 (germline): SGHTA, FQGTGA. The DNA of the CDR3 is TGTGCCAACAGCTTAGGCAGGAGCTATGGCTACACCTTC. Translated: CANSLGRSYGYTF.

The chain has TRBV7-9 and TRBJ1-1, with 9 bases aligning to TRBD1. The CDR3 loop spans 12 amino acids. The V gene's germline CDR1 is SEHNR and CDR2 FQNEAQ (reference sequence). J was trimmed by 12 bases and V by 6 bases; bases with no gene match: 8. CDR3 bases: TGTGCCAGCAGACCCGGGACAGGGTTCTCTTTCTTT. This sequence encodes CASRPGTGFSFF.

This clonotype was seen more than once but under ten times. The V gene is TRBV6-2 or TRBV6-3, the J gene TRBJ1-1; 12 positions match TRBD1. J lost 8 bases, V lost 6 bases, and 7 bases had no gene match. This CDR3 is built from 14 residues. Germline CDR1 and CDR2: MNHEY and SVGEGT. This CDR3 is CASSRGQGAMEAFF. In DNA, the CDR3 is TGTGCCAGCAGCCGGGGACAGGGGGCAATGGAAGCTTTCTTT.

The rearrangement links TRBV5-5 to TRBJ2-5; 10 positions agree with TRBD2. The CDR3 covers 13 residues. The J segment lost 9 bases and the V segment lost 0 bases, leaving 2 bases of the junction unmatched. From germline, CDR1 is SGHKS and CDR2 YYEKEE (reference sequence). CDR3 protein: CASSLGLAGAQYF. DNA of the CDR3: TGTGCCAGCAGCTTGGGGCTAGCGGGGGCCCAGTACTTC.

For this clonotype: Just one base apart from a much larger clone, this may be a read error. The V call is TRBV7-3, the J call TRBJ2-3; the D is unclear. With 8 bases removed from V and 2 bases from J, the gap between germline ends came to 8 bases. The length of the CDR3 is 12 residues. Germline V CDR1 and CDR2: SGHTA, FQGTGA. The CDR3 is CASDWDTDTQYF. As DNA, the CDR3 is TGTGCCAGCGACTGGGACACAGATACGCAGTATTTT.